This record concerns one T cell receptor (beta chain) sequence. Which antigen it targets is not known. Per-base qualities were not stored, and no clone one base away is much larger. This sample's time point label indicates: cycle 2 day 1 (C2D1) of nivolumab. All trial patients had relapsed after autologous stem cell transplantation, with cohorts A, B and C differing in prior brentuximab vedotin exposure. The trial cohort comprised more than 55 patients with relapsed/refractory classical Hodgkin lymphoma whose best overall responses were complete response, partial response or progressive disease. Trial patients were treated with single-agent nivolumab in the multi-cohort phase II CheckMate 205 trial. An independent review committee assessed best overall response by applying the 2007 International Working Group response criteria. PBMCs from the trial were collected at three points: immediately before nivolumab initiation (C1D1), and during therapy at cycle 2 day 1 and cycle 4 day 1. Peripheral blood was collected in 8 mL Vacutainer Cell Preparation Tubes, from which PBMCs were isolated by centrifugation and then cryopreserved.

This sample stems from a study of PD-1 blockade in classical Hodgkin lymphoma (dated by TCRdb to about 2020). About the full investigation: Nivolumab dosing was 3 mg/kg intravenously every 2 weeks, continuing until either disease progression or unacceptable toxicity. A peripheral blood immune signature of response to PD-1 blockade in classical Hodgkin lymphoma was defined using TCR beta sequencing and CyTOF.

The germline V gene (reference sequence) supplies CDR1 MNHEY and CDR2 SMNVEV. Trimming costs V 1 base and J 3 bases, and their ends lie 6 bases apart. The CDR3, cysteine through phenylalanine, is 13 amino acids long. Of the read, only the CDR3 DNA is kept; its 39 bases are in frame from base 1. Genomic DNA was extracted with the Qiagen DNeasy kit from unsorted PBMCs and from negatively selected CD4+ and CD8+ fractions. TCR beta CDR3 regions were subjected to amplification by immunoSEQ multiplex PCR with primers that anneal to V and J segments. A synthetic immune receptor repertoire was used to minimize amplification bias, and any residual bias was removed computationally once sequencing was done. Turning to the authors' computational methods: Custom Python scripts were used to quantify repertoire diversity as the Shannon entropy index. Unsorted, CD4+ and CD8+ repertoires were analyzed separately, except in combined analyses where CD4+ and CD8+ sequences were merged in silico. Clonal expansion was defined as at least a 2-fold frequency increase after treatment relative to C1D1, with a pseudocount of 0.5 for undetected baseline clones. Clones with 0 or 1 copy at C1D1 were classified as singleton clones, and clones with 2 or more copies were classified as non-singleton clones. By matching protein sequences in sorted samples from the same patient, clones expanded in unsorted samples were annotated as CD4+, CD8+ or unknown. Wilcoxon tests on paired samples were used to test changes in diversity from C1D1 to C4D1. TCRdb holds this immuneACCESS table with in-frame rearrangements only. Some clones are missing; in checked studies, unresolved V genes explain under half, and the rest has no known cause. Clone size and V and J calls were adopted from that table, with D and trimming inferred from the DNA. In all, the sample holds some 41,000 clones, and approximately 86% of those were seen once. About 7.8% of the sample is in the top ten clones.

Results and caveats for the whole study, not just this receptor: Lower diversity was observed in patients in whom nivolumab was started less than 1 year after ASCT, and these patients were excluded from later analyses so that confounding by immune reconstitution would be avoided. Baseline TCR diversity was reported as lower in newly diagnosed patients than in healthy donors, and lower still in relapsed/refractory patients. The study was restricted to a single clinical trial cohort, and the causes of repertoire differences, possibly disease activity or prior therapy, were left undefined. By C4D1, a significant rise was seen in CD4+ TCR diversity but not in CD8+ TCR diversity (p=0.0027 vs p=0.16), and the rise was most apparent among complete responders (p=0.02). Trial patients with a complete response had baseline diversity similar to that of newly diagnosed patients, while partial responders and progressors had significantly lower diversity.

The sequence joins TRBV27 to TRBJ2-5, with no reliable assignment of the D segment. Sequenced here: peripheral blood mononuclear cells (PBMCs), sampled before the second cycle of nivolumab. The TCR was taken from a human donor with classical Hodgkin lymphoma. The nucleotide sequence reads TGTGCCAGCAGTTTATATAAGGAAGAGACCCAGTACTTC. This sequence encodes CASSLYKEETQYF.